Listed below are T cell receptor beta chains from one sample, sequenced in a study of beta chain features in type 1 diabetes. The protocol was immunoSEQ multiplex PCR, while the TCRdb copy is restricted to in-frame clones and leaves out a portion. The repertoire has fewer than 400,000 clones, approximately 10% of them found once; the top ten carry about 1%. The sequencing sample was made of central memory CD4+ T cells from blood. The receptors were gathered from a man aged 25 to 40 with type 1 diabetes. The CDR3 runs from the conserved cysteine through the conserved F or W. The D gene is left open where the match is weak. Only part of the rows carry a size: once, few, many, or a class if the clone is expanded.

cdr3_aa cdr3_nt v_call clone_size j_call cdr3_length d_call
CASSLGGMGNSPLHF TGTGCCAGCAGCTTAGGGGGGATGGGGAATTCACCCCTCCACTTT TRBV5-4 few TRBJ1-6 15 .
CASSSGFNTEAFF TGTGCCAGCAGCTCGGGATTTAACACTGAAGCTTTCTTT TRBV7-2 few TRBJ1-1 13 .
CASSAAEDTEAFF TGTGCCAGTTCCGCAGCGGAAGACACTGAAGCTTTCTTT TRBV10-3 . TRBJ1-1 13 .
CASRKGQGDGYTF TGTGCCAGCAGAAAAGGACAGGGAGATGGCTACACCTTC TRBV2 many TRBJ1-2 13 TRBD1
CASSFLSPGTSDIVTQYF TGTGCCAGCAGCTTCTTATCCCCCGGGACTAGCGATATAGTGACGCAGTATTTT TRBV9 . TRBJ2-3 18 TRBD2
CASSFFGTGNTEAFF TGCGCCAGCAGCTTTTTCGGGACAGGAAACACTGAAGCTTTCTTT TRBV5-1 few TRBJ1-1 15 TRBD1
CAWSRGGNNSPLHF TGTGCCTGGAGCCGAGGGGGAAATAATTCACCCCTCCACTTT TRBV30 few TRBJ1-6 14 .
CASSPPDAGHGYTF TGTGCCAGCAGTCCACCGGATGCAGGACATGGCTACACCTTC TRBV28 . TRBJ1-2 14 .
CASSRPGAGVESPLHF TGTGCCAGCAGCCGACCCGGGGCAGGGGTGGAGTCACCCCTCCACTTT TRBV7-8 few TRBJ1-6 16 .
CAIRTGGASGYTF TGTGCCATCCGGACCGGGGGGGCGTCTGGCTACACCTTC TRBV28 few TRBJ1-2 13 .
CASSMQDSLSGNTIYF TGTGCCAGCAGCATGCAGGACAGCCTCTCTGGAAACACCATATATTTT TRBV7-8 . TRBJ1-3 16 .
CASSPNGSPSKETQYF TGTGCCAGCTCACCTAACGGATCACCCTCTAAAGAGACCCAGTACTTC TRBV18 . TRBJ2-5 16 .
CASSVEGGGIGPLHF TGTGCCAGCAGCGTAGAAGGGGGGGGAATTGGACCCCTCCACTTT TRBV9 few TRBJ1-6 15 .
CASSQAWPPDTQYF TGCGCCAGCAGCCAAGCCTGGCCCCCAGATACGCAGTATTTT TRBV7-9 few TRBJ2-3 14 .
CASSSSPVEGTEAFF TGTGCCAGCAGCTCCTCGCCCGTGGAGGGGACTGAAGCTTTCTTT TRBV7-2 few TRBJ1-1 15 .
CATAGTETYEQYF TGTGCCACGGCGGGCACAGAAACGTACGAGCAGTACTTC TRBV10-3 . TRBJ2-7 13 .
CASSLQETQYF TGTGCCAGCAGCCTCCAAGAGACCCAGTACTTC TRBV5-5 . TRBJ2-5 11 .
CASSATSGGPRKTQYF TGTGCCAGCAGCGCGACTAGCGGGGGTCCGAGGAAGACCCAGTACTTC TRBV11-2 . TRBJ2-5 16 TRBD2
CASSLTHGVSNSPLHF TGTGCCAGCAGCTTAACTCACGGGGTTAGCAATTCACCCCTCCACTTT TRBV7-6 few TRBJ1-6 16 .
CASSPQVGAKNTEAFF TGCGCCAGCAGCCCCCAGGTGGGGGCGAAGAACACTGAAGCTTTCTTT TRBV4-3 . TRBJ1-1 16 .
CASYAFGEKLFF TGTGCCAGCTACGCCTTTGGGGAAAAACTGTTTTTT TRBV18 few TRBJ1-4 12 .
CASSQSPGLAGNEADTQYF TGCGCCAGCAGCCAATCTCCGGGACTAGCGGGGAATGAGGCAGATACGCAGTATTTT TRBV4-3 . TRBJ2-3 19 TRBD2
CASTQRAGANQPQHF TGTGCCAGCACCCAAAGGGCGGGGGCCAATCAGCCCCAGCATTTT TRBV2 . TRBJ1-5 15 .
CASTGQESSPLHF TGTGCCAGCACGGGACAAGAAAGTTCACCCCTCCACTTT TRBV28 . TRBJ1-6 13 .
CASSSGLAGSTYEQYF TGCGCCAGCAGCTCAGGACTAGCGGGGTCGACGTACGAGCAGTACTTC TRBV5-1 . TRBJ2-7 16 TRBD2
CSVPGLAGGLSSYEQYF TGCAGCGTACCGGGACTAGCGGGGGGCCTCAGCTCCTACGAGCAGTACTTC TRBV29-1 few TRBJ2-7 17 TRBD2
CASSLASGGSGANVLTF TGTGCCAGCTCCCTTGCGTCGGGGGGCTCCGGGGCCAACGTCCTGACTTTC TRBV18 few TRBJ2-6 17 .
CASRGALNPPPWGAFF TGTGCCAGCAGGGGCGCTTTAAACCCCCCCCCTTGGGGAGCTTTCTTT TRBV7-2 few TRBJ1-1 16 .
CASRTNRGFNSPLHF TGTGCCAGCAGAACAAACAGGGGATTTAATTCACCCCTCCACTTT TRBV6-5 few TRBJ1-6 15 TRBD1
CASSLAGIVHSPLHF TGTGCCAGCAGCTTGGCAGGGATCGTCCATTCACCCCTCCACTTT TRBV5-6 . TRBJ1-6 15 .
CAISPQGGNQPQHF TGTGCCATCAGTCCACAGGGGGGCAATCAGCCCCAGCATTTT TRBV10-3 . TRBJ1-5 14 TRBD1
CATSSLYEQFF TGTGCCACCAGCAGCCTCTATGAGCAGTTCTTC TRBV15 . TRBJ2-1 11 .
CASSFMRSSGNTIYF TGTGCCAGCAGCTTCATGAGGTCCTCTGGAAACACCATATATTTT TRBV7-2 few TRBJ1-3 15 .
CSGKGTDTQYF TGCAGCGGAAAGGGCACAGATACGCAGTATTTT TRBV20-1 . TRBJ2-3 11 .
CASSLVRGAYRTNTEAFF TGTGCCAGCAGCTTAGTTCGTGGTGCGTACAGAACGAACACTGAAGCTTTCTTT TRBV7-2 . TRBJ1-1 18 .
CASSGGAVNTGELFF TGTGCCAGCAGTGGAGGGGCGGTGAACACCGGGGAGCTGTTTTTT TRBV25-1 many TRBJ2-2 15 .
CASSNQGYEQYF TGTGCCAGCAGTAACCAGGGGTACGAGCAGTACTTC TRBV6-1 . TRBJ2-7 12 .
CASSEGGMNTEAFF TGCGCCAGCAGTGAGGGGGGAATGAACACTGAAGCTTTCTTT TRBV10-1 . TRBJ1-1 14 .
CASSPGTTNTGELFF TGCGCCAGCAGCCCGGGGACCACGAACACCGGGGAGCTGTTTTTT TRBV5-1 . TRBJ2-2 15 .
CASSQPIGATDTQYF TGCGCCAGCAGCCAACCTATCGGGGCCACAGATACGCAGTATTTT TRBV4-1 . TRBJ2-3 15 .
CASSFGLGNEQFF TGTGCCAGCAGCTTTGGTCTTGGGAATGAGCAGTTCTTC TRBV11-2 . TRBJ2-1 13 .
CASSLATDDSGNTIYF TGTGCCAGCAGCTTGGCAACCGACGACTCTGGAAACACCATATATTTT TRBV5-6 . TRBJ1-3 16 .
CASGTRLETQYF TGTGCCAGTGGGACTAGACTAGAGACCCAGTACTTC TRBV11-2 few TRBJ2-5 12 TRBD2
CASSSHLAGGSEQYF TGTGCCAGCAGCTCCCATCTAGCGGGGGGGTCTGAGCAGTACTTC TRBV28 . TRBJ2-7 15 TRBD2
CASSFLAGGIDTQYF TGTGCCAGCAGCTTCCTAGCGGGGGGAATAGATACGCAGTATTTT TRBV11-2 . TRBJ2-3 15 TRBD2
CASSRAASNQPQHF TGTGCCAGCAGCCGGGCGGCTAGCAATCAGCCCCAGCATTTT TRBV2 . TRBJ1-5 14 .
CAILPTTGGEPGNTIYF TGTGCCATCCTACCAACGACAGGGGGGGAGCCTGGAAACACCATATATTTT TRBV28 few TRBJ1-3 17 TRBD1
CASSQGSRQPQHF TGTGCCAGCTCACAGGGGAGCCGGCAGCCCCAGCATTTT TRBV25-1 few TRBJ1-5 13 TRBD1
CASSPRRDSEQYF TGTGCCAGCAGCCCGCGCCGGGACTCCGAGCAGTACTTC TRBV14 . TRBJ2-7 13 .
CASSEAGGTDTQYF TGCGCCAGCAGCGAAGCGGGGGGCACAGATACGCAGTATTTT TRBV5-1 few TRBJ2-3 14 TRBD2
CASSGGLANTDTQYF TGTGCCAGCAGTGGGGGACTAGCAAACACAGATACGCAGTATTTT TRBV6-1 . TRBJ2-3 15 TRBD2
CASRSDRSSYEQYF TGTGCCAGCAGGTCCGACCGGAGCTCCTACGAGCAGTACTTC TRBV27 few TRBJ2-7 14 .
CASSVQGSLSDTQYF TGTGCCAGCAGCGTACAGGGTTCTCTCTCGGATACGCAGTATTTT TRBV9 . TRBJ2-3 15 .
CASARDDTPQHF TGTGCTAGTGCCCGGGACGACACGCCCCAGCATTTT TRBV12-5 many TRBJ1-5 12 .
CASSVDQTGSSGEQYF TGTGCCAGCAGCGTAGATCAGACAGGGAGTAGTGGAGAGCAGTACTTC TRBV9 . TRBJ2-5 16 TRBD1
CSVDEGLTNTGELFF TGCAGCGTTGATGAGGGGCTAACGAACACCGGGGAGCTGTTTTTT TRBV29-1 many TRBJ2-2 15 .
CSVEASYQETQYF TGCAGCGTTGAGGCCAGCTACCAAGAGACCCAGTACTTC TRBV29-1 . TRBJ2-5 13 .
CASSLGGLAEETQYF TGTGCCAGCAGCTTAGGAGGACTAGCGGAAGAGACCCAGTACTTC TRBV7-2 . TRBJ2-5 15 TRBD2
CASSIRSGANVLTF TGTGCCAGCAGTATCCGCTCTGGGGCCAACGTCCTGACTTTC TRBV2 many TRBJ2-6 14 .